Below are 22 T cell receptor beta chains sequenced from a single sample in a study of blood T cell repertoires in COVID-19. Sequenced by immunoSEQ multiplex PCR; TCRdb stores in-frame clones only, minus some. This sample has 61,000 or so clones, with around 81% found just once. The sequencing input was peripheral blood. Source of these receptors: an elderly woman with acute or convalescent COVID-19.

The V and J genes are TRBV7-8 and TRBJ2-7; D is perhaps TRBD2 (5 bases). Deletions cut 2 bases from V and 4 bases from J, with 12 bases between. Per germline, CDR1 SGHVS and CDR2 FQNEAQ. This CDR3 is 14 amino acids long. The CDR3 is CASSLSGLNYEQYF. As DNA, the CDR3 is TGTGCCAGCAGCTTATCCGGACTTAATTACGAGCAGTACTTC.

V and J are TRBV5-1 and TRBJ1-6; no reliable D call. There are 18 residues in the CDR3. Germline CDR1 is SGHRS and CDR2 is YFSETQ. V dropped 4 bases and J dropped 5 bases, with 22 bases sitting between them. The CDR3 protein is CASSPQPGRQRDNSPLHF. DNA for the CDR3: TGCGCCAGCAGCCCCCAACCTGGCCGTCAGCGGGATAATTCACCCCTCCACTTT.

The J gene is TRBJ2-7, the V gene TRBV7-2; a weak D match, TRBD1 (5 bases). Germline loops: CDR1 SGHTA, CDR2 FQGNSA. V was pared by 1 base and J by 5 bases, with 12 bases between. The CDR3 covers 14 residues. The CDR3 DNA follows: TGTGCCAGCAGCTTAGGGGCAGGGCTCAACGAGCAGTACTTC. Translating it yields CASSLGAGLNEQYF.

The CDR3 region has the DNA TGTGCCAGTAGTATAAACAGGGGGGCTGAAGCTTTCTTT. This sequence encodes CASSINRGAEAFF. The J gene is TRBJ1-1, the V gene TRBV19; 8 positions match TRBD1. CDR1 and CDR2 from the germline V gene are LNHDA and SQIVND (reference sequence). V shed 2 bases and J 6 bases; nucleotides not matched to a gene: 2. The CDR3 has 13 residues.

The chain couples TRBV11-3 to TRBJ2-3; 9 bases align to TRBD1. Trimming removed 1 base from V and 4 bases from J; junction bases left unmatched: 3. The length of the CDR3 is 15 residues. CDR1 and CDR2 (germline): SGHNT, YENEEA. CDR3 sequence reads: CASSLGQGGPDTQYF. CDR3 DNA sequence: TGTGCCAGCAGCTTAGGACAGGGGGGACCAGATACGCAGTATTTT.

The chain has TRBV7-6 and TRBJ2-3; maybe TRBD1 (6 bases). V was cut by 1 base and J by 1 base, with 9 bases left in between. The CDR3 is 15 amino acids. The germline gives CDR1 SGHVS, CDR2 FNYEAQ. DNA for the CDR3: TGTGCCAGCAGCTTAGGGCCAGGGGGCACAGATACGCAGTATTTT. Protein product: CASSLGPGGTDTQYF.

The chain uses TRBV29-1 and TRBJ2-1; D unresolved. This CDR3 is built from 12 residues. Deletions cut 8 bases from V and 9 bases from J, with 17 bases between. Per the germline V gene, CDR1 is SQVTM and CDR2 is ANQGSEA. CDR3 loop: CSLQQLSGEQFF. Here the CDR3 DNA reads TGCAGCCTCCAACAGCTGTCAGGTGAGCAGTTCTTC.

The chain carries TRBV6-5 and TRBJ2-7; tentatively, D is TRBD2 (6 bases). V lost 5 bases, J lost 2 bases, and 16 bases lay in between. Germline CDR1 and CDR2: MNHEY and SVGAGI. There are 15 residues in the CDR3. Here the CDR3 DNA reads TGTGCCAGCAGTCTCCCCCCGGGGGATCCCTACGAGCAGTACTTC. The encoded protein is CASSLPPGDPYEQYF.

The table lists this clone with a count of one. J is TRBJ2-7 and V is TRBV28, with 10 nucleotides matching TRBD2. The CDR3 is made up of 15 amino acids. After removal of 9 bases from V and 3 bases from J, the junction contained 11 bases not matched to a gene. Per the germline V gene, CDR1 is MDHEN and CDR2 is SYDVKM. DNA for the CDR3: TGTGCCAGTAGCCTCCCTAGCGGGAGTTACTACGAGCAGTACTTC. It codes for CASSLPSGSYYEQYF.

The V and J genes are TRBV6-6 and TRBJ1-1; 9 positions match TRBD1. Germline CDR1 and CDR2: MNHNY and SVGAGI (reference sequence). The ends lost 6 bases at V and 4 bases at J; junction bases unmatched: 9. The CDR3 runs 15 residues. DNA for the CDR3: TGTGCCAGCAGCCCCGGCCCACAGGGGGCCACTGAAGCTTTCTTT. The encoded protein is CASSPGPQGATEAFF.

This clone was seen a few times. The chain recombines TRBV5-1 with TRBJ1-1; TRBD1 matches at 7 bases. Germline assignment: CDR1 SGHRS and CDR2 YFSETQ. With V trimmed by 5 bases and J by 2 bases, 9 bases remained unmatched. The CDR3 length is 15 residues. CDR3 DNA: TGCGCCAGCAGGAGAGCGACAGGGAGAAACACTGAAGCTTTCTTT. Translating it yields CASRRATGRNTEAFF.

The gene calls are TRBV28 and TRBJ1-5; D not certain. The germline V gene encodes CDR1 MDHEN and CDR2 SYDVKM. CDR3 size: 13 residues. Deletions cut 6 bases from V and 9 bases from J, with 15 bases between. CDR3 region: CASSPYWYGPQHF. The CDR3 bases are TGTGCCAGCAGCCCCTACTGGTATGGGCCCCAGCATTTT.

The V and J genes are TRBV7-2 and TRBJ2-2, with D perhaps matching TRBD1 (6 bases). CDR3 length equals 15 residues. Germline-derived CDR1 and CDR2 are SGHTA and FQGNSA. V shed 5 bases and J shed 1 base, with 11 bases lying between them. This CDR3 reads CASSPDRRNTGELFF. CDR3 sequence (DNA): TGTGCCAGCAGCCCCGACAGGAGGAACACCGGGGAGCTGTTTTTT. The whole variable domain, remainder taken from reference TRBV7-2 and TRBJ2-2, is GAGVSQSPSNKVTEKGKDVELRCDPISGHTALYWYRQSLGQGLEFLIYFQGNSAPDKSGLPSDRFSAERTGGSVSTLTIQRTQQEDSAVYLCASSPDRRNTGELFFGEGSRLTVL.

This rearrangement joins TRBV18 to TRBJ2-2; 7 bases are shared with TRBD2. There are 17 residues in the CDR3. The germline CDR1 and CDR2 sequences are KGHSH and LQKENI. The junction had 15 bases not matched to a gene; V was cut back by 4 bases and J by 7 bases. The CDR3 DNA is TGTGCCAGCTCACAAGCGCGAGCTGCGACTAGCAGCGGGGAGCTGTTTTTT. It specifies CASSQARAATSSGELFF.

The chain uses TRBV7-2 and TRBJ1-1, with D possibly matching TRBD1 (5 bases). The CDR3 covers 13 residues. The germline CDR1 and CDR2 sequences are SGHTA and FQGNSA. Trimming cost V 2 bases and J 11 bases, with 15 bases left between them. CDR3 protein: CASSLNTSPGAFF. The CDR3 DNA follows: TGTGCCAGCAGCTTAAACACCTCCCCAGGGGCTTTCTTT.

The chain has TRBV7-2 and TRBJ1-1; D call uncertain. The CDR3 is 14 amino acids. Germline CDR1 SGHTA, CDR2 FQGNSA. V lost 4 bases and J 0 bases, leaving 9 bases between the germline ends. In nucleotides, the CDR3 is TGTGCCAGCAGCTCTCAGATTTTGAACACTGAAGCTTTCTTT. Its translation: CASSSQILNTEAFF.

This clone has just a few counts. V gene TRBV30 combines with J gene TRBJ1-3; the match to TRBD1 covers 7 bases. The CDR3 loop spans 15 amino acids. With V trimmed by 2 bases and J by 0 bases, 4 bases remained unmatched. Germline V gene lookup returns CDR1 GTSNPN and CDR2 SVGIG (reference sequence). The CDR3 nucleotides are TGTGCCTGGAGTCGGGACAGCGGCTCTGGAAACACCATATATTTT. Its protein product is CAWSRDSGSGNTIYF.

DNA of the CDR3: TGTGCCAGCAGGAAGGGCCCAGGGGGAACCGGGGAGCTGTTTTTT. Amino acid sequence: CASRKGPGGTGELFF. The rearrangement uses TRBV7-9 and TRBJ2-2; 7 bases align to TRBD1. The CDR3 covers 15 residues. Germline CDR1 and CDR2: SEHNR and FQNEAQ (reference sequence). V lost 6 bases to trimming and J lost 5 bases; unmatched junction nucleotides: 9. Full variable domain (missing parts from reference TRBV7-9 and TRBJ2-2): DTGVSQNPRHKITKRGQNVTFRCDPISEHNRLYWYRQTLGQGPEFLTYFQNEAQLEKSRLLSDRFSAERPKGSFSTLEIQRTEQGDSAMYLCASRKGPGGTGELFFGEGSRLTVL.

The chain employs TRBV18 and TRBJ1-1; weak D call: TRBD1 (6 bases). The V end lost 2 bases, the J end lost 8 bases, and 18 bases lay between the germline ends. The CDR3 length is 15 residues. Germline V gene lookup returns CDR1 KGHSH and CDR2 LQKENI. CDR3 amino acids: CASSPTGTLSVEAFF. DNA for the CDR3: TGTGCCAGCTCACCAACCGGGACACTATCGGTGGAAGCTTTCTTT.

This CDR3 is CASSLAGGNQPQHF. The CDR3 DNA reads as TGTGCCAGCAGCTTGGCGGGGGGCAATCAGCCCCAGCATTTT. V gene TRBV5-5 combines with J gene TRBJ1-5; tentatively, D is TRBD1 (5 bases). Germline V gene sequence: CDR1 SGHKS, CDR2 YYEKEE (reference sequence). The length of the CDR3 is 14 residues. V lost 0 bases to trimming and J lost 2 bases, with 6 bases between them.

The chain is built from TRBV7-9 and TRBJ1-1; 10 bases match TRBD1. The CDR3 runs to 16 residues. The trim removed 5 bases at V and 4 bases at J, leaving 10 bases unmatched. CDR1 is SEHNR and CDR2 is FQNEAQ in the germline V gene (reference sequence). For the CDR3, the DNA is TGTGCCAGCAGCCCCAGTATCGGGACAGGGGTCACTGAAGCTTTCTTT. Its protein is CASSPSIGTGVTEAFF.

This chain uses TRBV5-1 with TRBJ2-5, with D perhaps matching TRBD2 (6 bases). The ends were cut back, 0 bases at V and 5 bases at J, with 11 bases in the middle. Germline CDR1 and CDR2: SGHRS and YFSETQ. The CDR3 has 14 amino acids. The CDR3 bases are TGCGCCAGCAGCTTGGCAGGGACTGGGGAGACCCAGTACTTC. This codes for CASSLAGTGETQYF.